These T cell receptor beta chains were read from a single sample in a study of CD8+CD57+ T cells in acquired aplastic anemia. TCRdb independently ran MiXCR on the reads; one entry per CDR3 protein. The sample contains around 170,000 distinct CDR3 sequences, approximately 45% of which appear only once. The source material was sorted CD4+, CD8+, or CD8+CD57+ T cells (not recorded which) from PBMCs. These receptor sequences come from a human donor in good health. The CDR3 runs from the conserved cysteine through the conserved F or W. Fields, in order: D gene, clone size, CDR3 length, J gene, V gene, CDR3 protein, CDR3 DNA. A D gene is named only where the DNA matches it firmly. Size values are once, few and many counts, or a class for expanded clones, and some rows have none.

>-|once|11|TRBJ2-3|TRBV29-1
CSVEQGNEQYF
TGCAGCGTAGAACAGGGAAATGAGCAGTATTTT
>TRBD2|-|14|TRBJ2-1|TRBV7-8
CASSSAGGLDEQFF
TGTGCCAGCAGCTCAGCGGGGGGGCTAGATGAGCAGTTCTTC
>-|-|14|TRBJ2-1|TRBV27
CASSLWGHYNEQFF
TGTGCCAGCAGTTTATGGGGACATTACAATGAGCAGTTCTTC
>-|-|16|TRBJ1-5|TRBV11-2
CASSLVEMIARQPQHF
TGTGCCAGCAGCTTAGTGGAAATGATCGCCCGCCAGCCCCAGCATTTT
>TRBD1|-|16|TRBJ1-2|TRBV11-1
CASSYFSPDRSYGYTF
TGTGCCAGCAGCTATTTTTCCCCGGACAGGAGCTATGGCTACACCTTC
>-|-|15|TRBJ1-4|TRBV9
CASSVGAVSNEKLFF
TGTGCCAGCAGCGTAGGGGCAGTATCTAATGAAAAACTGTTTTTT
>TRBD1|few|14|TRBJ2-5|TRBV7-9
CASSRNRGEETQYF
TGTGCCAGCAGCCGAAACAGGGGCGAAGAGACCCAGTACTTC
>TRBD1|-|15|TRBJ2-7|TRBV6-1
CASRVPGQGMSEQYF
TGTGCCAGCAGAGTGCCGGGACAGGGTATGTCCGAGCAGTACTTC
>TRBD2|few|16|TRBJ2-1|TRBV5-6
CASSPAGTSGGNEQFF
TGTGCCAGCAGCCCGGCCGGGACTAGCGGGGGAAATGAGCAGTTCTTC
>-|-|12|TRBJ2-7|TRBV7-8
CASSLDGVSQYF
TGTGCCAGCAGCTTAGATGGAGTTTCGCAGTACTTC
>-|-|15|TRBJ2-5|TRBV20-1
CSALSSGGRSETQYF
TGCAGCGCTCTGTCTAGTGGGGGGCGGTCAGAGACCCAGTACTTC
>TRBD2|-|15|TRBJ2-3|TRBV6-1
CAGRSSGRLVDTQYF
TGTGCCGGCAGGTCTAGCGGGAGGTTGGTAGATACGCAGTATTTT
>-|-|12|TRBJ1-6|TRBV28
CASSGGVSPLHF
TGTGCCAGCTCGGGGGGGGTCTCACCCCTCCACTTT
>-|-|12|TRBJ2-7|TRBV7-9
CASSGDDYEQYF
TGTGCCAGCAGCGGGGACGACTACGAGCAGTACTTC
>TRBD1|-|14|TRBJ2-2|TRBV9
CASSRQGYTGELFF
TGTGCCAGCAGCCGACAGGGCTACACCGGGGAGCTGTTTTTT
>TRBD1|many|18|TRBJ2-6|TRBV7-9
CASSKWTGGSSGANVLTF
TGTGCCAGCAGTAAGTGGACAGGGGGGAGCTCTGGGGCCAACGTCCTGACTTTC
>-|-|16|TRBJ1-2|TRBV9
CASSVEAGSPNYGYTF
TGTGCCAGCAGCGTAGAGGCGGGATCCCCTAACTATGGCTACACCTTC
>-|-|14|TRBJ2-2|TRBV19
CASSIEPGLGELFF
TGTGCCAGTAGTATAGAGCCGGGACTCGGGGAGCTGTTTTTT
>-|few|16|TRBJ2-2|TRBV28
CASSFLGGANTGELFF
TGTGCCAGCAGTTTCTTGGGGGGCGCGAACACCGGGGAGCTGTTTTTT
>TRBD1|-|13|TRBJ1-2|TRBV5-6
CASSLSTGRGYTF
TGTGCCAGCAGCTTATCGACAGGGAGGGGCTACACCTTC
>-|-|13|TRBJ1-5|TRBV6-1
CASGGASNQPQHF
TGTGCCAGCGGAGGGGCCTCCAATCAGCCCCAGCATTTT
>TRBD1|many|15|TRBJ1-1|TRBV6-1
CASSPTGVGNTEAFF
TGTGCCAGCAGTCCCACAGGGGTAGGGAACACTGAAGCTTTCTTT
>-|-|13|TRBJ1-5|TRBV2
CASSGVGGQPQHF
TGTGCCAGCAGTGGCGTGGGAGGTCAGCCCCAGCATTTT
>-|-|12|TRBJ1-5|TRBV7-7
CASRRSNQPQHF
TGTGCCAGCAGGCGGAGCAATCAGCCCCAGCATTTT
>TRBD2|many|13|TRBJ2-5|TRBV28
CASSTSGRKTQYF
TGTGCCAGCAGTACTAGCGGGAGAAAGACCCAGTACTTC
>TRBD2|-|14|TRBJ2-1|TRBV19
CASTAPGLVNEQFF
TGTGCCAGTACCGCCCCGGGACTAGTAAATGAGCAGTTCTTC
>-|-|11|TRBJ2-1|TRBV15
CATFPWGQQFF
TGTGCCACCTTCCCCTGGGGACAGCAGTTCTTC
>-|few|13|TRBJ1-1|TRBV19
CASSLNSNTEAFF
TGTGCCAGTAGTCTTAACTCGAACACTGAAGCTTTCTTT
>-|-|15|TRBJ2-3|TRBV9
CASSVSAEHTDTQYF
TGTGCCAGCAGCGTTTCAGCGGAACACACAGATACGCAGTATTTT
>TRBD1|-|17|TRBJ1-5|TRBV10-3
CAISESAYRGRLLAQHF
TGTGCCATCAGTGAGTCGGCTTACAGGGGGCGCCTCTTGGCCCAGCATTTT
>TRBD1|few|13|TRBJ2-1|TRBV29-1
CSAPGQGTNEQFF
TGCAGCGCTCCGGGACAGGGAACCAATGAGCAGTTCTTC
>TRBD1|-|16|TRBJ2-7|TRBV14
CASSQDRGQGRYEQYF
TGTGCCAGCAGCCAAGATCGGGGACAGGGGCGCTACGAGCAGTACTTC
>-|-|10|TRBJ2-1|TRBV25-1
CAFRPNEQFF
TGTGCTTTTCGCCCGAATGAGCAGTTCTTC
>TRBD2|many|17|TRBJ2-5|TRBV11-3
CASSPGLAGGKQETQYF
TGTGCCAGCAGCCCGGGACTAGCGGGAGGAAAACAGGAGACCCAGTACTTC